This T cell receptor beta chain was sequenced during a study of shared clonotypes between healthy human individuals. Points on this clone: Within the sample, other DNA sequences also encode this same CDR3.

V trimming: 0 bases; J trimming: 6 bases; junction bases outside the gene matches: 7. Germline CDR1 LGHNA, CDR2 YNFKEQ. The CDR3 covers 17 residues. Sequenced by immunoSEQ multiplex PCR; TCRdb stores in-frame clones only, minus some. The table records about 1.1 million clones, about 72% of them present only once. The receptor's source is a man younger than 35 in good health. Some clones in this sample may be carry-over from other donors' samples. The chain carries TRBV4-2 and TRBJ2-2; 10 positions match TRBD2. Sequencing was performed on memory CD4+ T cells from PBMCs. Subset indicated: CD45RA-negative fraction. CDR3 sequence (DNA): TGTGCCAGCAGCCAAGAAGGACCAGCGGGAGGGCCCGGGGAGCTGTTTTTT. This codes for CASSQEGPAGGPGELFF.